There are a few counts of the clone carrying this TCR beta chain. Using its own MiXCR run on the 5' RACE reads, TCRdb lists one record per CDR3 protein. This sample carries 390,000 or so distinct CDR3 sequences, 16% of them seen once, and the ten largest clones take 20% to 25%. Germline V gene data show CDR1 as SEHNR and CDR2 as FQNEAQ (reference sequence). This CDR3 comprises 14 residues. Trimming removed 2 bases at V and 2 bases at J, with 10 bases between. These data originate in a study of T-cell memory formation after mild COVID-19. The receptor was derived from a man younger than 35 who had mild COVID-19 (a few samples of this study predate the infection). Cell type and time point are not known. The chain carries TRBV7-9 and TRBJ2-7; D unresolved. Sequenced material: PBMCs or a T cell subset sorted from them (not recorded which). This chain's CDR3 is CASSLSLSPYEQYV. CDR3 nucleotides: TGTGCCAGCAGCTTATCACTGTCCCCCTACGAGCAGTACGTC.